One and the same sample provided the 12 T cell receptor beta chains below, sequenced in a study of cytomegalovirus exposure and HLA in healthy donors. Researchers ran the PCR with 60 Vbeta and 13 Jbeta primers. Some clones are missing from TCRdb's copy, which holds only in-frame ones; the method was immunoSEQ multiplex PCR. This sample yields some 180,000 clones, of which around 77% are seen a single time; approximately 2% belongs to the top ten. The source material was PBMCs. The source of these receptors is a woman in her 30s in good health and CMV-seronegative.

The CDR3 spells CASSVRTSGGRSSYNEQFF. CDR3 nucleotides: TGTGCCAGCAGCGTAAGGACTAGCGGGGGGCGGAGCTCCTACAATGAGCAGTTCTTC. V gene TRBV9 combines with J gene TRBJ2-1, with 14 bases that match TRBD2. The V and J ends lost 1 base and 0 bases, in that order; junction bases with no gene match: 6. The germline CDR1 and CDR2 sequences are SGDLS and YYNGEE. There are 19 residues in the CDR3.

A single count supports this clone. This chain connects TRBV7-8 to TRBJ2-7; D is uncertain. The V and J ends lost 2 bases and 7 bases respectively, with 15 bases between them. Germline V lookup: CDR1 SGHVS, CDR2 FQNEAQ. This CDR3 region has 14 residues. The CDR3 is CASSLLGVPIEQYF. In DNA, the CDR3 is TGTGCCAGCAGCTTACTGGGCGTCCCGATAGAGCAGTACTTC.

The chain joins TRBV29-1 to TRBJ2-5; 8 positions agree with TRBD2. The CDR3 totals 13 residues. After removal of 6 bases from V and 3 bases from J, the junction contained 6 bases not matched to a gene. Germline V gene lookup returns CDR1 SQVTM and CDR2 ANQGSEA. In DNA, the CDR3 is TGCAGCGTAATGAGGCGGGGGGAAGAGACCCAGTACTTC. Translated: CSVMRRGEETQYF.

The chain is built from TRBV30 and TRBJ1-5; 9 bases map to TRBD1. Germline CDR1 is GTSNPN and CDR2 is SVGIG (reference sequence). The ends lost 2 bases at V and 4 bases at J; junction bases unmatched: 18. CDR3 length: 19 amino acids. The CDR3 nucleotides are TGTGCCTGGAGTTCCGCTCTGGACAGGGGCCGGATTACGAATCAGCCCCAGCATTTT. This codes for CAWSSALDRGRITNQPQHF.

CDR3 residues: CASSGMMGGVETQYF. The CDR3 nucleotides read TGTGCCAGCAGTGGAATGATGGGGGGGGTGGAGACCCAGTACTTC. This chain links TRBV6-1 with TRBJ2-5; TRBD2 aligns across 7 bases. V was pared by 4 bases and J by 5 bases, with 10 bases of the junction left unmatched. This CDR3 region has 15 residues. Germline V gives CDR1 MNHNS, CDR2 SASEGT.

The gene calls are TRBV6-5 and TRBJ1-5, with D possibly matching TRBD1 (5 bases). This CDR3 is built from 16 residues. Germline loops: CDR1 MNHEY, CDR2 SVGAGI. The ends were cut back, 0 bases at V and 2 bases at J, with 11 bases in the middle. DNA for the CDR3: TGTGCCAGCAGTTACTCGGGGGGAAACGGCAATCAGCCCCAGCATTTT. Translation: CASSYSGGNGNQPQHF.

This chain joins TRBV2 and TRBJ1-5; perhaps TRBD1 as D (5 bases). The CDR3 sequence is 13 residues long. Germline CDR1 SNHLY, CDR2 FYNNEI. The V end lost 8 bases, the J end lost 3 bases, and 11 bases lay between the germline ends. The CDR3 reads CASLEGVNQPQHF. The CDR3 coding sequence is TGTGCCAGCTTAGAAGGGGTCAATCAGCCCCAGCATTTT. The full variable domain, completed using reference TRBV2 and TRBJ1-5, is EPEVTQTPSHQVTQMGQEVILRCVPISNHLYFYWYRQILGQKVEFLVSFYNNEISEKSEIFDDQFSVERPDGSNFTLKIRSTKLEDSAMYFCASLEGVNQPQHFGDGTRLSIL.

This clone was picked up a small number of times. The chain has TRBV11-2 and TRBJ1-4; 7 bases align to TRBD1. V lost 3 bases, J lost 2 bases, and 3 bases stayed unmatched. Per the germline V gene, CDR1 is SGHAT and CDR2 is FQNNGV. The CDR3 is 15 amino acids. The CDR3 sequence: CASSFVRGTNEKLFF. The DNA of the CDR3 is TGTGCCAGCAGCTTCGTCAGGGGGACTAATGAAAAACTGTTTTTT.

Written as DNA, the CDR3 is TGCAGCGTTGCCGCACAGCCCTACTACAATGAGCAGTTCTTC. This gives the protein CSVAAQPYYNEQFF. The chain has TRBV29-1 and TRBJ2-1; D remains unclear. This CDR3 contains 14 residues. Germline V gene data show CDR1 as SQVTM and CDR2 as ANQGSEA. V lost 4 bases and J 3 bases, leaving 13 bases between the germline ends.

The genes are TRBV4-2 and TRBJ1-2, with 7 bases aligning to TRBD1. The CDR3 has 17 residues. V shed 0 bases and J 3 bases; nucleotides not matched to a gene: 10. Germline assignment: CDR1 LGHNA and CDR2 YNFKEQ. The CDR3 DNA reads as TGTGCCAGCAGCCAAGATCCCGAACATACAGGGGACTATGGCTACACCTTC. Its translation is CASSQDPEHTGDYGYTF.

This chain uses TRBV19 with TRBJ1-5, with 7 bases lining up with TRBD1. This CDR3 has 12 residues. Germline trimming cut 6 bases from V and 4 bases from J; bases unmatched to any gene: 0. The germline gives CDR1 LNHDA, CDR2 SQIVND (reference sequence). In nucleotides, the CDR3 is TGTGCCAGTAGGACAGGGAATCAGCCCCAGCATTTT. It is translated as CASRTGNQPQHF.

This rearrangement joins TRBV6-1 to TRBJ1-2; the D gene is possibly TRBD1 (6 bases). V lost 2 bases, J lost 7 bases, and 17 bases lay in between. The CDR3 runs to 15 residues. Germline values: CDR1 MNHNS, CDR2 SASEGT. The CDR3 DNA is TGTGCCAGCAGTGAACTACCCGGGACATGGAGTGGCTACACCTTC. Protein product: CASSELPGTWSGYTF.